This TCR beta chain was captured by sequencing in a study of blood T cells in healthy people across ages. A J-beta primer mix and a sample-barcoded 5' primer were used in a second PCR of roughly 6 to 11 cycles. TCRdb reprocessed the 5' RACE reads via MiXCR and lists one record per CDR3 protein. In the table there are 1.5 million to 2 million distinct CDR3 sequences, 40% to 55% of which are singletons. The CDR3 runs 14 residues. Trimming stripped 1 base from V and 7 bases from J, with 16 bases between. Germline lookup yields CDR1 DFQATT and CDR2 SNEGSKA (reference sequence). Sequenced: blood. V and J are TRBV20-1 and TRBJ1-2, with a possible D match to TRBD1 (5 bases). The origin of this receptor is a woman between 40 and 55 years old in good health. CDR3 DNA sequence: TGCAGTGCTAGAGTCCTACAGTTGAGGGGTGGCTACACCTTC. It codes for CSARVLQLRGGYTF.